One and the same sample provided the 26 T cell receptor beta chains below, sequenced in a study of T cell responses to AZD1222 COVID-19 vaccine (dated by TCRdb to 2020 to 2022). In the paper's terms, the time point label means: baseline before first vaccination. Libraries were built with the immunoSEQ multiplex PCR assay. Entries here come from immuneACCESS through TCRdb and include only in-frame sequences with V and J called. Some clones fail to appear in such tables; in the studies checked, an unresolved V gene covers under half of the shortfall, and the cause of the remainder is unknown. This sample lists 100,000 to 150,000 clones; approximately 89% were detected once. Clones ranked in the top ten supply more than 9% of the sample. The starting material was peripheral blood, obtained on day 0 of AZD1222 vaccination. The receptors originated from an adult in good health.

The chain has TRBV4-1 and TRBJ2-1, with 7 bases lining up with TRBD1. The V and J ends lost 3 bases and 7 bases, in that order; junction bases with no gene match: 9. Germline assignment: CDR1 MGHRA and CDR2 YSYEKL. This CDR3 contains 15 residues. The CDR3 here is CASSQGQIVLNEQFF. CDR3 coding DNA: TGCGCCAGCAGCCAGGGACAGATAGTTTTGAATGAGCAGTTCTTC.

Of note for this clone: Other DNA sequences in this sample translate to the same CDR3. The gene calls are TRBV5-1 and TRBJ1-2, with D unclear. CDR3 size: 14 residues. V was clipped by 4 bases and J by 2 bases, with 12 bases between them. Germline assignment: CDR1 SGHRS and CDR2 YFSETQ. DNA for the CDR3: TGCGCCAGCAGCCTGGAAACACCAAACTATGGCTACACCTTC. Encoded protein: CASSLETPNYGYTF.

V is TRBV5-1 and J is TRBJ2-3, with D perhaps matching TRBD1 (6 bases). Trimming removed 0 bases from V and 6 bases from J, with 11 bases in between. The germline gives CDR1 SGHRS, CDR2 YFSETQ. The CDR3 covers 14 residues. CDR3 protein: CASSLAGRGDTQYF. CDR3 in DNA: TGCGCCAGCAGCTTGGCCGGAAGGGGGGATACGCAGTATTTT. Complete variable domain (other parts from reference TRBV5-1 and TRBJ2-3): KAGVTQTPRYLIKTRGQQVTLSCSPISGHRSVSWYQQTPGQGLQFLFEYFSETQRNKGNFPGRFSGRQFSNSRSEMNVSTLELGDSALYLCASSLAGRGDTQYFGPGTRLTVL.

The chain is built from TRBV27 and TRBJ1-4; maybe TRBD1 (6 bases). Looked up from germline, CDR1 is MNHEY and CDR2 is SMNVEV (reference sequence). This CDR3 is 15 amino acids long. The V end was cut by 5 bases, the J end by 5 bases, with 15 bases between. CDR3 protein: CASSILPGENEKLFF. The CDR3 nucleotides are TGTGCCAGCAGTATACTTCCAGGGGAGAATGAAAAACTGTTTTTT. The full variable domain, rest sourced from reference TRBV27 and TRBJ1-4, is EAQVTQNPRYLITVTGKKLTVTCSQNMNHEYMSWYRQDPGLGLRQIYYSMNVEVTDKGDVPEGYKVSRKEKRNFPLILESPSPNQTSLYFCASSILPGENEKLFFGSGTQLSVL.

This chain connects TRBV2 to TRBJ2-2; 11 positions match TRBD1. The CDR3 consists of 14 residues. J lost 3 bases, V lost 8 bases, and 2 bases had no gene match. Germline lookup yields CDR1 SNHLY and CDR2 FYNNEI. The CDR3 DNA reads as TGTGCCAGCTGGGGACAGGGGGACACCGGGGAGCTGTTTTTT. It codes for CASWGQGDTGELFF.

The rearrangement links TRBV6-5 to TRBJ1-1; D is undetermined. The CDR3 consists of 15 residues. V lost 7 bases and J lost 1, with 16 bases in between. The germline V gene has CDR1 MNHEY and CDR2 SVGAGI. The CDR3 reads CASIRSTNPNTEAFF. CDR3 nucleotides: TGTGCCAGCATCAGATCGACCAATCCGAACACTGAAGCTTTCTTT.

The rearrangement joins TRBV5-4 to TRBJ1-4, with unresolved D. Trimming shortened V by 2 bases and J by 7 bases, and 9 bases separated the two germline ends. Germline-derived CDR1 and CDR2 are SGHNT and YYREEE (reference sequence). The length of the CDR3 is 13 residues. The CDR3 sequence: CASSFSGSEKLFF. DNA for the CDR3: TGTGCCAGCAGCTTCTCCGGGTCTGAAAAACTGTTTTTT.

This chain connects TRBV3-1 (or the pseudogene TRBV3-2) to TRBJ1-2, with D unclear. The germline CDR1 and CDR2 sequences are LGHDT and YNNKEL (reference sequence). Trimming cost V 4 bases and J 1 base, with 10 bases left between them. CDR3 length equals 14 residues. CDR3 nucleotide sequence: TGTGCCAGCAGCCCAGGACTCAATAACTATGGCTACACCTTC. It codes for CASSPGLNNYGYTF.

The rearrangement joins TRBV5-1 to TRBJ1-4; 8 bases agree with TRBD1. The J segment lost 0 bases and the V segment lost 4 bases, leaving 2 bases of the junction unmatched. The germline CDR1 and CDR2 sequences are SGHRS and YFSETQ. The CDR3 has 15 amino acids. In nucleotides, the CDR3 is TGCGCCAGCAGCAAGGACAGGGCAACTAATGAAAAACTGTTTTTT. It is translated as CASSKDRATNEKLFF.

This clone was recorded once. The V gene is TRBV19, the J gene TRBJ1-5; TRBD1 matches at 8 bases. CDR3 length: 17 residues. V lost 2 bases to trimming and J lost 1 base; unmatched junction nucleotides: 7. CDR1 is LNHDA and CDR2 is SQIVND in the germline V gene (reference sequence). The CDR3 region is CASSINGQGYSNQPQHF. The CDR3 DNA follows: TGTGCCAGTAGTATAAATGGACAGGGCTACAGCAATCAGCCCCAGCATTTT.

The DNA of the CDR3 is TGTGCCAGCAGCCAAGGCAGGGGCACCCACAATGAGCAGTTCTTC. This encodes CASSQGRGTHNEQFF. The V call is TRBV4-2, the J call TRBJ2-1; D possibly corresponds to TRBD1 (6 bases). There are 15 residues in the CDR3. Germline V gene lookup returns CDR1 LGHNA and CDR2 YNFKEQ. The germline V and J ends were trimmed by 1 base and 5 bases, with 12 bases remaining between them.

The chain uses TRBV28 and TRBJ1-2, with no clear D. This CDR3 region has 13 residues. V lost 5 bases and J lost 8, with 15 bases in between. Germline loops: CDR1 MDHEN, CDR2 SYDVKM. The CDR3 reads CASSINTQRGYTF. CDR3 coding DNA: TGTGCCAGCAGTATTAACACCCAAAGGGGCTACACCTTC.

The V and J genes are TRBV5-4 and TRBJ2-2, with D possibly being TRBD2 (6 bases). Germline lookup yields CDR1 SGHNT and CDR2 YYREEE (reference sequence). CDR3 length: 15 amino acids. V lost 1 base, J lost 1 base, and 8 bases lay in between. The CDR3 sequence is CASSLRRENTGELFF. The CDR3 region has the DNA TGTGCCAGCAGCTTGAGGCGGGAGAACACCGGGGAGCTGTTTTTT.

The CDR3 sequence: CASARRGGTAYNEQFF. Written as DNA, the CDR3 is TGTGCCAGCGCAAGACGGGGTGGGACAGCCTACAATGAGCAGTTCTTC. The J gene is TRBJ2-1, the V gene TRBV27, with TRBD1 matching over 7 bases. CDR3 size: 16 residues. The trim removed 8 bases at V and 2 bases at J, leaving 12 bases unmatched. Germline V gene sequence: CDR1 MNHEY, CDR2 SMNVEV (reference sequence).

The chain's CDR3 is CASSQGGPNEKLFF. The DNA for the CDR3 is TGTGCCAGCTCCCAGGGTGGCCCTAATGAAAAACTGTTTTTT. The chain has TRBV9 and TRBJ1-4; D may be TRBD1 (5 bases). V was shortened by 7 bases and J by 3 bases, with 13 bases between the two germline ends. This CDR3 contains 14 residues. Germline assignment: CDR1 SGDLS and CDR2 YYNGEE.

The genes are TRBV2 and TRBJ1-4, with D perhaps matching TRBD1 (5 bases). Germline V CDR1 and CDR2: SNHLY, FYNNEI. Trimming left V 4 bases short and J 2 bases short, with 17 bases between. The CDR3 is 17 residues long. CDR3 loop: CASSVGTEGPTNEKLFF. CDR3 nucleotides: TGTGCCAGCAGTGTGGGGACGGAGGGGCCTACTAATGAAAAACTGTTTTTT.

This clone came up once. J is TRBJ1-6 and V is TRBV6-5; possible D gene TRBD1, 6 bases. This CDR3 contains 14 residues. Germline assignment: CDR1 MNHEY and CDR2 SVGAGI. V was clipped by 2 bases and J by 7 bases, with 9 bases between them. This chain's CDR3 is CASSYRGANSPLHF. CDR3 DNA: TGTGCCAGCAGTTACAGGGGGGCGAATTCACCCCTCCACTTT.

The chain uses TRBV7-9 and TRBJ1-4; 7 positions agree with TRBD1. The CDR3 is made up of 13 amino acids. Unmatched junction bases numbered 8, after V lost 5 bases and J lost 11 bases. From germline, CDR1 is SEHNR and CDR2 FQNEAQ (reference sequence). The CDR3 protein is CASSPDGQAKLFF. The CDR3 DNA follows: TGTGCCAGCAGCCCGGATGGACAGGCCAAACTGTTTTTT. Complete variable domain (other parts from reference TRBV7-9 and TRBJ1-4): DTGVSQNPRHKITKRGQNVTFRCDPISEHNRLYWYRQTLGQGPEFLTYFQNEAQLEKSRLLSDRFSAERPKGSFSTLEIQRTEQGDSAMYLCASSPDGQAKLFFGSGTQLSVL.

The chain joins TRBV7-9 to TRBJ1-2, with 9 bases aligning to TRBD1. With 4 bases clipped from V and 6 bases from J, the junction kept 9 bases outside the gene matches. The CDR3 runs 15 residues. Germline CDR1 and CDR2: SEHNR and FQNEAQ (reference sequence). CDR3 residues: CASSSIRTGEDGYTF. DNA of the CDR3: TGTGCCAGCAGCTCTATTAGGACAGGGGAGGATGGCTACACCTTC. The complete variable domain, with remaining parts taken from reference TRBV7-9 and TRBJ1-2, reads DTGVSQNPRHKITKRGQNVTFRCDPISEHNRLYWYRQTLGQGPEFLTYFQNEAQLEKSRLLSDRFSAERPKGSFSTLEIQRTEQGDSAMYLCASSSIRTGEDGYTFGSGTRLTVV.

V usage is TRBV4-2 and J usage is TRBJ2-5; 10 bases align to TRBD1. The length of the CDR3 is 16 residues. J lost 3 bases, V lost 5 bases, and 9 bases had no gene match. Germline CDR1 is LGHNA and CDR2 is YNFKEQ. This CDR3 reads CASSKHPGQGKETQYF. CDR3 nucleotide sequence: TGTGCCAGCAGCAAACACCCGGGACAGGGGAAAGAGACCCAGTACTTC.

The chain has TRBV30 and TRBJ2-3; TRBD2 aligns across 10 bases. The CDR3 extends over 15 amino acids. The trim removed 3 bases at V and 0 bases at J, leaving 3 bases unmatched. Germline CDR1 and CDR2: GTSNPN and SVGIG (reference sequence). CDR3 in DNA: TGTGCCTGGAGAATACTAGCGGGAAGCACAGATACGCAGTATTTT. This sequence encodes CAWRILAGSTDTQYF.

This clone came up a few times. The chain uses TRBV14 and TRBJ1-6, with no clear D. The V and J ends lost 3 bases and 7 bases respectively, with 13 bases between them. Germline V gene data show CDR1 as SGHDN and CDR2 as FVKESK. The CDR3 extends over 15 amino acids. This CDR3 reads CASSQARVWNSPLHF. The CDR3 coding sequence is TGTGCCAGCAGCCAGGCAAGGGTCTGGAATTCACCCCTCCACTTT.

The CDR3 coding sequence is TGCGCCAGCGGAAGTCGAAGCGGAGCCTACAATGAGCAGTTCTTC. It is translated as CASGSRSGAYNEQFF. This chain uses TRBV5-1 with TRBJ2-1, with D possibly being TRBD2 (5 bases). This CDR3 has 15 residues. The germline CDR1 and CDR2 sequences are SGHRS and YFSETQ. The V gene lost 7 bases and the J gene lost 2 bases, with 16 bases spanning the gap.

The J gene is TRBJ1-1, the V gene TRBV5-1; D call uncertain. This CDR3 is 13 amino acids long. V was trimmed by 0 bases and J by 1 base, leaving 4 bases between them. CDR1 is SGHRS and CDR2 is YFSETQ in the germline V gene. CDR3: CASSLAGNTEAFF. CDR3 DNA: TGCGCCAGCAGCTTGGCAGGGAACACTGAAGCTTTCTTT.

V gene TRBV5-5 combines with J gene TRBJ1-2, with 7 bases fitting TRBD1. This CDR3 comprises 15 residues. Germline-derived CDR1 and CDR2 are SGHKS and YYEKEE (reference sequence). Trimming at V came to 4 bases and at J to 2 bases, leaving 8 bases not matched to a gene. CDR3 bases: TGTGCCAGCAGCACACCGACAGGGTCCAACTATGGCTACACCTTC. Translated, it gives CASSTPTGSNYGYTF. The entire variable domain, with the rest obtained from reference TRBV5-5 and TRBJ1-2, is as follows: DAGVTQSPTHLIKTRGQQVTLRCSPISGHKSVSWYQQVLGQGPQFIFQYYEKEERGRGNFPDRFSARQFPNYSSELNVNALLLGDSALYLCASSTPTGSNYGYTFGSGTRLTVV.

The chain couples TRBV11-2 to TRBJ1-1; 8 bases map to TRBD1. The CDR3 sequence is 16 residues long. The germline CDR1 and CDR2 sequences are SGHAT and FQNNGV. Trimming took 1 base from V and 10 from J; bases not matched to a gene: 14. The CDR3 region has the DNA TGTGCCAGCAGCTTAGGTTTCGGACAGGGACCCCCCGGAGCTTTCTTT. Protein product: CASSLGFGQGPPGAFF.